This passage covers 26 T cell receptor beta chains from one sample sequenced in a study of T cell clonality in common variable immunodeficiency. Whole-study results and caveats: Reportedly, TCR beta sequences from common variable immunodeficiency showed fewer deletions and N-nucleotide insertions.

For these receptors, no antigen is known. The table came from immunoSEQ multiplex PCR; TCRdb's copy has only in-frame clones and leaves some out. The sample's table shows about 15,000 clones. Sequencing used peripheral blood mononuclear cells. The receptors shown here come from a human donor with common variable immunodeficiency.

This clone counts as medium-sized (0.01 to 0.1%) by frequency. Coverage ceases 3 residues before the CDR3 finishes, and the germline J gene fills in the end. This sequence joins TRBV7-6 and TRBJ1-2, with 11 positions matching TRBD1. Germline V CDR1 and CDR2: SGHVS, FNYEAQ. The CDR3 has 17 amino acids. V was clipped by 4 bases and J by 5 bases; unmatched bases: 12. Partial CDR3 DNA: TGTGCCAGCAGCTCCGGACAGGGGGCGCGATCAGGGTATGGC. It encodes CASSSGQGARSGYG. The whole CDR3 reads CASSSGQGARSGYGYTF.

This clone is labeled medium-sized based on frequency. The read ends 3 residues before the CDR3 terminus; that terminus is restored from the germline J gene. The chain recombines TRBV7-9 with TRBJ1-2; maybe TRBD1 (5 bases). The germline V gene has CDR1 SEHNR and CDR2 FQNEAQ (reference sequence). V lost 5 bases, J lost 0 bases, and 10 bases lay in between. This CDR3 has 14 amino acids. The sequenced CDR3 bases are TGTGCCAGCAGCCCCGACAGAGCTAACTATGGC. Protein sequence: CASSPDRANYG. Given in full, the CDR3 is CASSPDRANYGYTF.

Comments on this clone: The read ends 3 residues shy of where the CDR3 ends; the end is completed using the germline J gene. V and J are TRBV5-1 and TRBJ2-5; weak D call: TRBD1 (5 bases). Germline CDR1 SGHRS, CDR2 YFSETQ. V was cut by 0 bases and J by 3 bases, with 9 bases left in between. The CDR3 is 14 amino acids. CDR3 DNA, as far as it was read: TGCGCCAGCAGCTTGGGTGGGGCGGAAGAGACC. Protein product: CASSLGGAEET. The full-length CDR3 reads as CASSLGGAEETQYF.

The CDR3 DNA, read in part, is TGTGCCAGCAGCTTACAGGTTAACACTGAA. Translated: CASSLQVNTE. The CDR3 as a whole reads CASSLQVNTEAFF. The chain joins TRBV2 to TRBJ1-1, with D perhaps TRBD1 (5 bases). Sequencing ends 3 residues short of the CDR3 end; the germline J gene provides the rest. V lost 6 bases to trimming and J lost 2 bases, with 10 bases between them. The germline V gene encodes CDR1 SNHLY and CDR2 FYNNEI. This CDR3 is built from 13 residues.

About this clone: The read terminates 3 residues ahead of where the CDR3 ends, so the germline J gene completes it. This chain connects TRBV20-1 to TRBJ2-1; 10 bases agree with TRBD2. Trimming cost V 3 bases and J 4 bases; bases outside gene matches: 3. The CDR3 is 14 residues long. Germline V CDR1 and CDR2: DFQATT, SNEGSKA (reference sequence). The CDR3: CSASSSGRYNEQFF. CDR3 DNA (partial): TGCAGTGCTAGTTCTAGCGGGAGATACAATGAG.

Concerning this clone: Read data end 3 residues before the CDR3 end; the end is taken from the germline J gene. This sequence joins TRBV19 and TRBJ2-1, with 7 bases lining up with TRBD2. The length of the CDR3 is 17 residues. With V trimmed by 0 bases and J by 9 bases, 14 bases remained unmatched. CDR1 is LNHDA, CDR2 SQIVND, per germline (reference sequence). The CDR3 reads CASSIDSAGVIGGEQFF. The covered CDR3 bases are TGTGCCAGTAGTATAGATAGCGCGGGAGTTATCGGGGGTGAG.

For this clone: The read ends 3 residues early relative to the CDR3; the germline J gene fills the gap. V is TRBV7-9 and J is TRBJ2-7; TRBD2 matches at 12 bases. This CDR3 spans 15 amino acids. Trimming at V came to 5 bases and at J to 4 bases, leaving 6 bases not matched to a gene. Germline CDR1 is SEHNR and CDR2 is FQNEAQ (reference sequence). CDR3 bases read: TGTGCCAGCAGCCCGGACCTAGCGGGAGGGTACGAG. Protein product: CASSPDLAGGYE. The CDR3 reads in full as CASSPDLAGGYEQYF.

A word on this clone: The DNA ends 3 residues before the CDR3 does, and the rest of the CDR3 is filled in from the germline J gene. The genes are TRBV7-2 and TRBJ1-1; a weak D match, TRBD1 (6 bases). Germline V gene data show CDR1 as SGHTA and CDR2 as FQGNSA. The CDR3 consists of 13 residues. Partial CDR3 DNA: TGTGCCAGCAGCCCCGGGCAGGGGTTTCTG. Its protein is CASSPGQGFL. The full CDR3 is CASSPGQGFLAFF.

To note about this clone: The read halts 3 residues ahead of the CDR3 end, with the missing end drawn from the germline J gene. The V gene is TRBV2, the J gene TRBJ2-3; TRBD2 agrees at 13 bases. With 8 bases clipped from V and 5 bases from J, the junction kept 7 bases outside the gene matches. CDR1 and CDR2 from the germline V gene are SNHLY and FYNNEI. The CDR3 sequence is 15 residues long. The DNA read from the CDR3 is TGTGCCAGCCGACTAGCGGGGGGCCGAGGAGATACG. Translation gives CASRLAGGRGDT. In full, the CDR3 reads CASRLAGGRGDTQYF.

This clone is classed as medium-sized by frequency. The read terminates 3 residues before the CDR3 end, so the remaining end is supplied by the germline J gene. The chain links TRBV11-3 to TRBJ2-7, with a tentative D call TRBD1 (5 bases). Trimming pared 5 bases from V and 3 bases from J, leaving 17 bases between. CDR1 and CDR2 (germline): SGHNT, YENEEA. The length of the CDR3 is 15 residues. The part of the CDR3 DNA that was read is TGTGCCAGCAGCCAAGGGGCTAGTCGGAGCTACGAG. Its protein product is CASSQGASRSYE. The whole CDR3 is CASSQGASRSYEQYF. The full variable domain, in which reference TRBV11-3 and TRBJ2-7 provide the parts outside the CDR3, is EAGVVQSPRYKIIEKKQPVAFWCNPISGHNTLYWYLQNLGQGPELLIRYENEEAVDDSQLPKDRFSAERLKGVDSTLKIQPAELGDSAVYLCASSQGASRSYEQYFGPGTRLTVT.

Turning to this clone: The observed sequence ends 3 residues before the CDR3 terminus, with the missing tail filled in from the germline J gene. This rearrangement joins TRBV30 to TRBJ1-4; D is unresolved. V was trimmed by 1 base and J by 0 bases, leaving 12 bases between them. The CDR3 has 16 residues. CDR1 is GTSNPN, CDR2 SVGIG, per germline (reference sequence). The CDR3 loop reads CAWSGAGFATNEKLFF. The CDR3 bases that were read are TGTGCCTGGAGTGGGGCGGGGTTCGCAACTAATGAAAAA.

Notes on this clone: The CDR3 end is not reached by the read, which stops 3 residues before it; the germline J gene fills it in. J is TRBJ2-1 and V is TRBV20-1; D uncertain. This CDR3 is 12 amino acids long. Per the germline V gene, CDR1 is DFQATT and CDR2 is SNEGSKA (reference sequence). V lost 3 bases and J 5 bases, leaving 8 bases between the germline ends. The CDR3 protein is CSASPYNNEQFF. The sequenced part of the CDR3 DNA is TGCAGTGCTAGCCCTTATAACAATGAG.

As for this clone: The read comes to an end 3 residues before the CDR3 does, leaving the germline J gene to fill in the end. The V and J genes are TRBV5-1 and TRBJ2-2, with D possibly matching TRBD1 (6 bases). This CDR3 region has 15 residues. Between the trimmed V and J ends, which lost 2 bases and 3 bases, there was a span of 11 bases. Looked up from germline, CDR1 is SGHRS and CDR2 is YFSETQ. CDR3 sequence reads: CASSFRDTDTGELFF. CDR3 DNA, as far as it was read: TGCGCCAGCAGCTTCCGGGACACCGACACCGGGGAG.

For this clone: The CDR3 extends 3 residues past the end of the read, so its final part is completed from the germline J gene. The chain joins TRBV7-6 to TRBJ2-5; D is possibly TRBD2 (6 bases). V lost 3 bases and J lost 4, with 15 bases in between. Per the germline V gene, CDR1 is SGHVS and CDR2 is FNYEAQ. This CDR3 is 15 amino acids long. The sequenced part of the CDR3 DNA is TGTGCCAGCAGCTTCACTTCCTTGGGGGGAGAGACC. The encoded protein is CASSFTSLGGET. The CDR3 in full is CASSFTSLGGETQYF.

Turning to this clone: The observed sequence ends 3 residues before the CDR3 terminus, with the missing tail filled in from the germline J gene. The chain recombines TRBV15 with TRBJ2-5; a weak D match, TRBD1 (6 bases). V was pared by 0 bases and J by 2 bases, with 13 bases between. The germline CDR1 and CDR2 sequences are LNHNV and YYDKDF (reference sequence). The CDR3 is 16 residues long. The CDR3 reads CATSRDWAGDQETQYF. The DNA read from the CDR3 is TGTGCCACCAGCAGAGATTGGGCAGGGGATCAAGAGACC.

This clone shows up as medium-sized by frequency. The read comes to an end 3 residues before the CDR3 does, leaving the germline J gene to fill in the end. This rearrangement joins TRBV7-2 to TRBJ1-4, with 7 bases identical to TRBD1. V gave up 4 bases and J gave up 7 bases; unmatched junction bases: 6. Per germline, CDR1 SGHTA and CDR2 FQGNSA. The CDR3 spans 14 residues. The part of the CDR3 DNA that was read is TGTGCCAGCAGCTCACAGGGGATGGGTGAAAAA. It yields the protein CASSSQGMGEK. The CDR3 in its entirety is CASSSQGMGEKLFF.

The CDR3 bases that were read are TGTGCCAGTAGTGGTGGAACAGGGTTGGGTGAAAAA. Its translation is CASSGGTGLGEK. The CDR3 reads in full as CASSGGTGLGEKLFF. This chain joins TRBV19 and TRBJ1-4; D is possibly TRBD1 (6 bases). The observed sequence ends 3 residues before the CDR3 terminus, with the missing tail filled in from the germline J gene. This CDR3 contains 15 residues. Trimming removed 5 bases from V and 7 bases from J, with 17 bases in between. Germline CDR1 LNHDA, CDR2 SQIVND (reference sequence). The full variable domain, in which reference TRBV19 and TRBJ1-4 provide the parts outside the CDR3, is DGGITQSPKYLFRKEGQNVTLSCEQNLNHDAMYWYRQDPGQGLRLIYYSQIVNDFQKGDIAEGYSVSREKKESFPLTVTSAQKNPTAFYLCASSGGTGLGEKLFFGSGTQLSVL.

Regarding this clone: The CDR3 is cut off 3 residues early in the read; its end comes from the germline J gene. This chain uses TRBV5-1 with TRBJ2-7, with D perhaps matching TRBD2 (6 bases). This CDR3 contains 14 residues. Germline assignment: CDR1 SGHRS and CDR2 YFSETQ. V was clipped by 5 bases and J by 2 bases, with 14 bases between them. Here the CDR3 reads CASSSGTLAYEQYF. The covered CDR3 bases are TGCGCCAGCAGTTCCGGGACTCTCGCCTACGAG.

Regarding this clone: The read falls 3 residues short of the CDR3 end, and the missing part is taken from the germline J gene. V gene TRBV7-2 combines with J gene TRBJ2-1, with unresolved D. CDR3 length: 13 amino acids. Between the trimmed V and J ends, which lost 3 bases and 8 bases, there was a span of 11 bases. Germline values: CDR1 SGHTA, CDR2 FQGNSA. CDR3 sequence: CASSFEAGYEQFF. CDR3 DNA, as far as it was read: TGTGCCAGCAGCTTTGAGGCCGGGTATGAG. The full variable domain, with the rest looked up from reference TRBV7-2 and TRBJ2-1, is GAGVSQSPSNKVTEKGKDVELRCDPISGHTALYWYRQSLGQGLEFLIYFQGNSAPDKSGLPSDRFSAERTGGSVSTLTIQRTQQEDSAVYLCASSFEAGYEQFFGPGTRLTVL.

On this clone: The read ends 3 residues before the CDR3 terminus; that terminus is restored from the germline J gene. This chain uses TRBV20-1 with TRBJ2-3, with 8 bases identical to TRBD1. The germline V gene has CDR1 DFQATT and CDR2 SNEGSKA (reference sequence). CDR3 size: 13 residues. V dropped 4 bases and J dropped 7; count of bases not matched to a gene: 7. The chain's CDR3 is CSAIRDRQNTQYF. CDR3 DNA (partial): TGCAGTGCTATCCGGGACAGGCAAAATACG.

Worth noting for this clone: The DNA ends 3 residues before the CDR3 does, and the rest of the CDR3 is filled in from the germline J gene. This chain joins TRBV19 and TRBJ2-5, with 8 bases that match TRBD2. The CDR3 totals 15 residues. Per germline, CDR1 LNHDA and CDR2 SQIVND (reference sequence). Germline trimming cut 6 bases from V and 1 base from J; bases unmatched to any gene: 7. CDR3 DNA (partial): TGTGCCAGTAGCTCCGGGGGGGCCCTCCAAGAGACC. It encodes CASSSGGALQET. The full CDR3 is CASSSGGALQETQYF.

On this clone: The CDR3 is cut off 3 residues early in the read; its end comes from the germline J gene. The V and J genes are TRBV2 and TRBJ1-5; D may be TRBD1 (5 bases). CDR3 length: 15 residues. Germline CDR1 and CDR2: SNHLY and FYNNEI. Between the trimmed V and J ends, which lost 3 bases and 2 bases, there was a span of 11 bases. The CDR3 DNA, read in part, is TGTGCCAGCAGTGAGCAGGGAAGAGGCAATCAGCCC. This encodes CASSEQGRGNQP. The whole CDR3 protein reads CASSEQGRGNQPQHF.

With respect to this clone: The read ends 3 residues shy of where the CDR3 ends; the end is completed using the germline J gene. The chain employs TRBV20-1 and TRBJ1-4; TRBD1 is a possible D gene (6 bases). Germline V gives CDR1 DFQATT, CDR2 SNEGSKA (reference sequence). This CDR3 has 15 residues. Trimming stripped 2 bases from V and 8 bases from J, with 18 bases between. The covered CDR3 bases are TGCAGTGCTAGAAACCCGGGACAAGGAGCCGAAAAA. Protein product: CSARNPGQGAEK. The full CDR3 is CSARNPGQGAEKLFF.

CDR3: CASSLSSLSYEQYF. CDR3 bases read: TGCGCCAGCAGCTTGAGCTCCCTCTCCTACGAG. The V call is TRBV5-1, the J call TRBJ2-7; no reliable D call. The CDR3 end is not reached by the read, which stops 3 residues before it; the germline J gene fills it in. Trimming pared 1 base from V and 0 bases from J, leaving 8 bases between. Germline V CDR1 and CDR2: SGHRS, YFSETQ. CDR3 length: 14 amino acids.

About this clone itself: The read finishes 3 residues shy of the CDR3 end, and the germline J gene is used to complete it. The chain uses TRBV11-3 and TRBJ2-7; 7 nucleotides line up with TRBD2. Trimming took 1 base from V and 3 from J; bases not matched to a gene: 3. CDR1 and CDR2 from the germline V gene are SGHNT and YENEEA. The length of the CDR3 is 14 residues. This CDR3 is CASSLAAGVYEQYF. The sequenced part of the CDR3 DNA is TGTGCCAGCAGCTTAGCTGCGGGAGTCTACGAG.

A remark on this clone: The read falls 3 residues short of the CDR3 end, and the missing part is taken from the germline J gene. J is TRBJ1-6 and V is TRBV18, with TRBD1 as a possible D gene (5 bases). The CDR3 length is 13 residues. CDR1 and CDR2 from the germline V gene are KGHSH and LQKENI. The ends were cut back, 4 bases at V and 8 bases at J, with 9 bases in the middle. CDR3 DNA, as far as it was read: TGTGCCAGCTCACTTGACAGATATTCACCC. This sequence encodes CASSLDRYSP. The whole CDR3 protein reads CASSLDRYSPLHF.